These 3 T cell receptor beta chains came from one sample sequenced in a study of cytomegalovirus exposure and HLA in healthy donors. Use of 60 Vbeta and 13 Jbeta primers characterized the PCR. Sequencing was performed with immunoSEQ multiplex PCR; in TCRdb, only in-frame clones are kept and a portion is missing. Of 200,000 to 250,000 clones listed, roughly 80% are singletons. The sample consisted of PBMCs. These receptors all come from a middle-aged man in good health and CMV-seronegative.

The J gene is TRBJ1-4, the V gene TRBV25-1; 7 positions agree with TRBD1. The CDR3 has 15 residues. Trimming took 5 bases from V and 2 from J; bases not matched to a gene: 5. Germline V CDR1 and CDR2: MGHDK, SYGVNS. In DNA, the CDR3 is TGTGCCAGCAGTCAACGACAGGGCACTAATGAAAAACTGTTTTTT. It is translated as CASSQRQGTNEKLFF.

This clone was seen a single time. The rearrangement joins TRBV15 to TRBJ1-5; D is possibly TRBD1 (5 bases). Trimming stripped 1 base from V and 7 bases from J, with 17 bases between. Germline values: CDR1 LNHNV, CDR2 YYDKDF (reference sequence). The CDR3 covers 16 residues. The CDR3 spells CATSRGLQELEQPQHF. The CDR3 nucleotides are TGTGCCACCAGCAGAGGATTACAGGAGTTGGAACAGCCCCAGCATTTT. Variable domain in full (rest from reference TRBV15 and TRBJ1-5): DAMVIQNPRYQVTQFGKPVTLSCSQTLNHNVMYWYQQKSSQAPKLLFHYYDKDFNNEADTPDNFQSRRPNTSFCFLDIRSPGLGDTAMYLCATSRGLQELEQPQHFGDGTRLSIL.

The chain joins TRBV7-2 to TRBJ2-1, with D possibly being TRBD1 (6 bases). The V gene lost 1 base and the J gene lost 6 bases, with 10 bases spanning the gap. The CDR3 runs to 14 residues. In germline, CDR1 is SGHTA, CDR2 FQGNSA. CDR3 protein: CASSLVGGPNEQFF. In nucleotides, the CDR3 is TGTGCCAGCAGCTTAGTAGGGGGACCCAATGAGCAGTTCTTC. The full variable domain, in which reference TRBV7-2 and TRBJ2-1 provide the parts outside the CDR3, is GAGVSQSPSNKVTEKGKDVELRCDPISGHTALYWYRQSLGQGLEFLIYFQGNSAPDKSGLPSDRFSAERTGGSVSTLTIQRTQQEDSAVYLCASSLVGGPNEQFFGPGTRLTVL.